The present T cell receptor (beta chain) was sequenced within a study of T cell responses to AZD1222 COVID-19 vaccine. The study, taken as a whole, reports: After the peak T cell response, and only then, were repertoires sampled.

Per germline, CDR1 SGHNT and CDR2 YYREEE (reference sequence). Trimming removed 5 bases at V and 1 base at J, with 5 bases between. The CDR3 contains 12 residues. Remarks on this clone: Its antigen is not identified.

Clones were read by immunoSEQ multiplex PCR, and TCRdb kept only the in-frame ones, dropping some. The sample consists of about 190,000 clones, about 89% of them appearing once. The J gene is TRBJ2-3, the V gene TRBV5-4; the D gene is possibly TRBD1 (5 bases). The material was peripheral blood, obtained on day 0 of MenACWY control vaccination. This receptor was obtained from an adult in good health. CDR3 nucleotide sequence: TGTGCCAGCAGACAGGGCACAGATACGCAGTATTTT. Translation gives CASRQGTDTQYF. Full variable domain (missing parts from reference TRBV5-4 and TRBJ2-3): ETGVTQSPTHLIKTRGQQVTLRCSSQSGHNTVSWYQQALGQGPQFIFQYYREEENGRGNFPPRFSGLQFPNYSSELNVNALELDDSALYLCASRQGTDTQYFGPGTRLTVL.